Reported below is one T cell receptor (beta chain). Unique molecular identifiers were used in preparing the TCRbeta library. One entry per CDR3 protein results from TCRdb running MiXCR on the PCR reads. The table has some 640,000 distinct CDR3 sequences, 16% seen once. This sample was included in a study of T-cell reconstitution after alpha-beta-depleted transplantation in children. Unmatched junction bases numbered 14, after V lost 4 bases and J lost 2 bases. This CDR3 has 17 amino acids. The V gene's germline CDR1 is SGHKS and CDR2 YYEKEE (reference sequence). This clonotype originated in a human donor who donated a stem cell graft to a child with acute myeloid leukemia. This chain links TRBV5-5 with TRBJ2-5; 7 bases are a match to TRBD1. Sequencing was performed on PBMCs from the stem cell graft donor, taken from the stem cell graft. This chain's CDR3 is CASSRTTDRALQETQYF. DNA for the CDR3: TGTGCCAGCAGCCGAACCACTGACAGGGCCCTTCAAGAGACCCAGTACTTC.